The present T cell receptor (beta chain) was sequenced within a study of beta chain features in type 1 diabetes. Expressed TCRB transcripts were sequenced because the isolated RNA had all been reverse transcribed beforehand. The repertoire was sequenced with immunoSEQ multiplex PCR; TCRdb's copy has only in-frame clones and lacks some. This sample has around 500,000 clones; around 10% occur once, and the top ten carry approximately 0.05%. This CDR3 is 12 amino acids long. V lost 3 bases and J 4 bases, leaving 9 bases between the germline ends. Germline V gene lookup returns CDR1 GTSNPN and CDR2 SVGIG (reference sequence).

The sample was naive CD4+ T cells from blood. This receptor was identified in a woman aged 18 to 35 in good health. The chain links TRBV30 to TRBJ1-2; a weak D match, TRBD1 (6 bases). The CDR3 sequence is CAWRTGVYGYTF. The CDR3 region has the DNA TGTGCCTGGAGGACAGGAGTCTATGGCTACACCTTC. The complete variable domain, with remaining parts taken from reference TRBV30 and TRBJ1-2, reads SQTIHQWPATLVQPVGSPLSLECTVEGTSNPNLYWYRQAAGRGLQLLFYSVGIGQISSEVPQNLSASRPQDRQFILSSKKLLLSDSGFYLCAWRTGVYGYTFGSGTRLTVV.